The 8 T cell receptor beta chains presented below share a single source sample, sequenced in a study of shared clonotypes between healthy human individuals. Naive CD8 populations comprised CD45RO-negative cells positively selected for CCR7, excluding terminally differentiated effector memory CD45RA+ cells. Profiled with immunoSEQ multiplex PCR; TCRdb holds only in-frame clones, not every one. The sample shows about 2 million clones, approximately 94% of them seen only once. The sample comprised naive CD8+ T cells sorted from blood. The receptors here all came from a man aged 18 to 35 in good health.

CDR3 sequence: CASSSGQTNTEAFF. For the CDR3, the DNA is TGTGCCAGCAGCTCCGGACAGACGAACACTGAAGCTTTCTTT. The chain couples TRBV5-6 to TRBJ1-1, with D perhaps matching TRBD1 (6 bases). The CDR3 totals 14 residues. V lost 3 bases, J lost 1 base, and 10 bases lay in between. From germline, CDR1 is SGHDT and CDR2 YYEEEE. The variable domain in full, completed from reference TRBV5-6 and TRBJ1-1, reads DAGVTQSPTHLIKTRGQQVTLRCSPKSGHDTVSWYQQALGQGPQFIFQYYEEEERQRGNFPDRFSGHQFPNYSSELNVNALLLGDSALYLCASSSGQTNTEAFFGQGTRLTVV.

This chain joins TRBV15 and TRBJ1-1; 7 bases line up with TRBD1. The CDR3 contains 15 residues. With 9 bases clipped from V and 7 bases from J, the junction kept 17 bases outside the gene matches. CDR1 is LNHNV and CDR2 is YYDKDF in the germline V gene (reference sequence). The CDR3 region has the DNA TGTGCCACAGAACCCAGGGGGGAGGGTAGCCTTGAAGCTTTCTTT. It is translated as CATEPRGEGSLEAFF. The full variable domain, in which reference TRBV15 and TRBJ1-1 provide the parts outside the CDR3, is DAMVIQNPRYQVTQFGKPVTLSCSQTLNHNVMYWYQQKSSQAPKLLFHYYDKDFNNEADTPDNFQSRRPNTSFCFLDIRSPGLGDTAMYLCATEPRGEGSLEAFFGQGTRLTVV.

The chain is built from TRBV5-6 and TRBJ2-2, with D perhaps matching TRBD2 (5 bases). Looked up from germline, CDR1 is SGHDT and CDR2 is YYEEEE. The length of the CDR3 is 15 residues. V was shortened by 0 bases and J by 3 bases, with 9 bases between the two germline ends. The CDR3 reads CASSLAGDDTGELFF. In DNA, the CDR3 is TGTGCCAGCAGCTTGGCCGGGGATGACACCGGGGAGCTGTTTTTT.

CDR3 sequence reads: CASSALSGGLDGEQFF. The CDR3 DNA reads TGCGCCAGCAGCGCTTTGTCTGGGGGACTTGACGGGGAGCAGTTCTTC. The chain carries TRBV4-3 and TRBJ2-1, with a possible D match to TRBD2 (6 bases). The CDR3 contains 16 residues. V lost 5 bases and J lost 10, with 24 bases in between. Germline CDR1 reads LGHNA; CDR2 reads YSLEER.

The V gene is TRBV9, the J gene TRBJ1-1; 10 nucleotides match TRBD1. The CDR3 length is 18 residues. V lost 3 bases to trimming and J lost 1 base; unmatched junction nucleotides: 12. Germline CDR1 reads SGDLS; CDR2 reads YYNGEE. The CDR3 here is CASSENRDRGGENTEAFF. In DNA form, the CDR3 reads TGTGCCAGCAGCGAGAACCGGGACAGGGGTGGGGAGAACACTGAAGCTTTCTTT.

The chain has TRBV4-1 and TRBJ2-7, with 8 bases that match TRBD2. CDR1 and CDR2 (germline): MGHRA, YSYEKL. Unmatched junction bases numbered 4, after V lost 1 base and J lost 2 bases. The CDR3 is 15 residues long. CDR3 region: CASSQVTSATYEQYF. In nucleotides, the CDR3 is TGCGCCAGCAGCCAAGTGACTAGCGCAACCTACGAGCAGTACTTC.

The gene calls are TRBV5-1 and TRBJ2-1; 8 bases line up with TRBD1. The V segment lost 3 bases and the J segment 5 bases; nucleotides outside the gene matches: 10. The CDR3 length is 16 residues. Germline V CDR1 and CDR2: SGHRS, YFSETQ. The chain's CDR3 is CASSSWGSGGDNEQFF. The CDR3 bases are TGCGCCAGCAGCTCCTGGGGGTCAGGGGGCGACAATGAGCAGTTCTTC. The variable domain in full, with the rest retrieved from reference TRBV5-1 and TRBJ2-1, is KAGVTQTPRYLIKTRGQQVTLSCSPISGHRSVSWYQQTPGQGLQFLFEYFSETQRNKGNFPGRFSGRQFSNSRSEMNVSTLELGDSALYLCASSSWGSGGDNEQFFGPGTRLTVL.

This clone was counted a single time. The genes are TRBV28 and TRBJ2-7, with D possibly called TRBD1 or TRBD2 (5 bases each). The CDR3 consists of 16 residues. Trimming pared 5 bases from V and 2 bases from J, leaving 19 bases between. Per germline, CDR1 MDHEN and CDR2 SYDVKM. Written as DNA, the CDR3 is TGTGCCAGCAGTATTGTTTCCGGGACGTCTCCCTACGAGCAGTACTTC. Residues: CASSIVSGTSPYEQYF.